This T cell receptor (beta chain) was captured in a study of blood T cell repertoires in COVID-19. This CDR3 spans 14 amino acids. V was clipped by 5 bases and J by 3 bases; unmatched bases: 7. Germline CDR1 LNHDA, CDR2 SQIVND (reference sequence). Sequenced by immunoSEQ multiplex PCR; TCRdb stores in-frame clones only, minus some. The data hold some 300,000 clones, with 88% observed a single time. The rearrangement joins TRBV19 to TRBJ2-7; 7 nucleotides match TRBD2. The source material was PBMCs or T cells enriched from blood (not recorded which). This sequence was found in a young woman who had recovered from COVID-19. CDR3 nucleotide sequence: TGTGCCAGTAGTTTCGGGGGGACGGGCTACGAGCAGTACTTC. Amino acids: CASSFGGTGYEQYF.